This T cell receptor (beta chain) originates from a study of T cell responses to AZD1222 COVID-19 vaccine. Germline V gene data show CDR1 as SEHNR and CDR2 as FQNEAQ (reference sequence). The CDR3 totals 13 residues. V gave up 11 bases and J gave up 1 base, with 15 bases separating them. About this clone itself: What it recognizes is unknown.

Generated by immunoSEQ multiplex PCR, the TCRdb table keeps only in-frame clones and is missing some. The data hold roughly 150,000 clones, with around nine tenths observed a single time. Study results and caveats: Donors were mostly white British, more females; clonal diversity possibly underestimated.

The chain links TRBV7-9 to TRBJ2-7; the D is unclear. The TCR originated in an adult who received the AZD1222 COVID-19 vaccine. Sequences were derived from peripheral blood, sampled 28 days after the second AZD1222 dose. CDR3 amino acids: CAYTPTDSYEQYF. The CDR3 nucleotides are TGTGCCTACACACCTACTGATTCCTACGAGCAGTACTTC.